This TCR beta chain originates from a study of T cell responses to AZD1222 COVID-19 vaccine. Study results and caveats: Baseline seropositives among AZD1222 recipients totaled only five to seven. Two doses of AZD1222 preceded a rise in Spike-specific TCR breadth and depth. Dominant at 160-218 and 743-854, vaccine-associated CD4 TCRs also spanned spike.

This CDR3 comprises 15 residues. The V gene end was trimmed by 3 bases and the J gene end by 1 base; junction bases not matched to a gene: 5. The V gene's germline CDR1 is SGDLS and CDR2 YYNGEE. Remarks on this clone: What it binds is not known.

Libraries were prepared by immunoSEQ multiplex PCR; TCRdb keeps only in-frame clonotypes and omits some of them. The sample carries some 140,000 clones, roughly nine tenths recorded once. This material consisted of peripheral blood, taken on day 0 of AZD1222 vaccination. This TCR derives from an adult in good health. The chain recombines TRBV9 with TRBJ2-5; 8 nucleotides agree with TRBD2. In DNA, the CDR3 is TGTGCCAGCAGCGCCCGGGCGGGGGGCCAAGAGACCCAGTACTTC. Protein sequence: CASSARAGGQETQYF.